This T cell receptor beta chain comes out of a study of blood T cell repertoires in COVID-19. As for the study in general: Samples taken during acute and convalescent COVID-19 were collected in the United States, Italy and Spain. PBMCs, B-cell-depleted T cells, or T cells were the source of the cDNA or gDNA that made up the material.

Deletions cut 2 bases from V and 4 bases from J, with 6 bases between. CDR3 length: 13 residues. Germline loops: CDR1 ENHRY, CDR2 SYGVKD. The Seattle site enrolled patients during active infection and followed them longitudinally. Per the study methods: Scientists estimated how many nucleated cells there were by amplifying reference gene primers. Assay: immunoSEQ multiplex PCR; the TCRdb copy retains only in-frame clones and omits some. From that table come the V and J calls and clone size; the DNA was used to work out D and trimming. The profile shows a few hundred thousand clones, around four fifths of them singletons. This clone occurred a few times.

Sequences were obtained from peripheral blood. The TCR was taken from a woman in her 70s with COVID-19, enrolled during active disease. The gene calls are TRBV10-3 and TRBJ1-5; TRBD1 might be the D (5 bases). This CDR3 is CAISEDRNQPQHF. In DNA, the CDR3 is TGTGCCATCAGTGAGGACAGAAATCAGCCCCAGCATTTT.